This entry features one TCR beta chain sequence. PCR primers comprised 60 Vbeta and 13 Jbeta primers. Produced via immunoSEQ multiplex PCR; TCRdb's table is partial and in-frame only. Here the sample spans some 140,000 clones, more than 75% being singletons. The data derive from a study of cytomegalovirus exposure and HLA in healthy donors. Germline CDR1 reads SEHNR; CDR2 reads FQNEAQ (reference sequence). V lost 6 bases, J lost 8 bases, and 8 bases stayed unmatched. The CDR3 is 14 residues long. This chain joins TRBV7-9 and TRBJ1-4; 8 bases line up with TRBD1. Sequencing was done on a sample of PBMCs. This TCR was sampled from a man aged 30 to 45 in good health and CMV-seronegative. CDR3 sequence (DNA): TGTGCCAGCAGGACCGGGACAGGACACGAAAAACTGTTTTTT. It translates to CASRTGTGHEKLFF.